This T cell receptor beta chain appears in the sequencing data of a study of cytomegalovirus exposure and HLA in healthy donors. Study outcomes and limitations: 150 to 200 TCR beta chains were listed as cytomegalovirus-associated. Analysis was carried out at a later point, and it linked a missense DCLRE1C variant to TCR beta V- and J-gene trimming.

On this clone: The antigen is unknown.

The study sampled nominally healthy donors, though unrecorded immune exposures were likely. PCR amplification relied on 60 Vbeta primers (plus 13 Jbeta primers). Authors' methods: Counted up in a later analysis, unique TCR beta chains came to roughly 80 million, with around 12 million shared. Sequencing used immunoSEQ multiplex PCR; TCRdb keeps in-frame clones, though not all of them. That table is the source of V, J and clone size, and D and trimming were worked out from the DNA. The table has 95,000 to 100,000 clones, under 80% seen once; the top ten hold approximately 2%. CDR3 length: 18 residues. V shed 0 bases and J 8 bases; nucleotides not matched to a gene: 17. Germline CDR1 is SGHVS and CDR2 is FQNEAQ.

The sequence was collected from a middle-aged man in good health and CMV-seronegative. The chain uses TRBV7-8 and TRBJ1-1, with 8 nucleotides matching TRBD1. Specimen: PBMCs. The CDR3 sequence is CASSLAVPGQAGAIEAFF. The CDR3 region has the DNA TGTGCCAGCAGCTTAGCGGTCCCGGGACAGGCGGGGGCTATAGAAGCTTTCTTT.